This passage covers 24 T cell receptor beta chains from one sample sequenced in a study of CD8 T cells in Susac syndrome. A quantity of about 0.5 to 1 ug RNA underwent reverse transcription using random hexamers. MiXCR, run by TCRdb on the immunoSEQ multiplex PCR reads, gives a single entry per CDR3 protein. The table includes about 190,000 distinct CDR3 sequences, 95% detected once. The sample consisted of CD8+ T cells from PBMCs. The receptors were sampled from a human donor with Susac syndrome.

The CDR3 loop reads CASSPLIPGTGGSPLHF. The CDR3 DNA sequence: TGTGCCAGCAGTCCACTAATCCCCGGGACAGGGGGTTCACCCCTCCACTTT. This sequence joins TRBV12-3 or TRBV12-4 and TRBJ1-6; 11 bases fit TRBD1. V trimming: 5 bases; J trimming: 9 bases; junction bases outside the gene matches: 12. The CDR3 extends over 17 amino acids.

The chain recombines TRBV9 with TRBJ2-7; TRBD1 or TRBD2 may be the D gene (5 bases each). The CDR3 is made up of 16 amino acids. CDR1 is SGDLS, CDR2 YYNGEE, per germline. Trimming removed 2 bases at V and 3 bases at J, with 18 bases between. This chain's CDR3 is CASSVKSSGPGYEQYF. For the CDR3, the DNA is TGTGCCAGCAGCGTGAAATCTTCGGGGCCCGGCTACGAGCAGTACTTC.

V is TRBV28 and J is TRBJ2-7; D is possibly TRBD1 or TRBD2 (7 bases each). The CDR3 is 15 residues long. Per the germline V gene, CDR1 is MDHEN and CDR2 is SYDVKM. V was clipped by 6 bases and J by 2 bases, with 17 bases between them. The DNA for the CDR3 is TGTGCCAGCAGCCTAGACAGGGAGGGACCCTACGAGCAGTACTTC. This gives the protein CASSLDREGPYEQYF.

This chain joins TRBV14 and TRBJ1-4; D call uncertain. Deletions cut 0 bases from V and 8 bases from J, with 13 bases between. The V gene's germline CDR1 is SGHDN and CDR2 FVKESK. The CDR3 is 15 amino acids. The CDR3 nucleotides are TGTGCCAGCAGCCAAGAGATGGGGTATGGCGAAAAACTGTTTTTT. This sequence encodes CASSQEMGYGEKLFF.

The rearrangement links TRBV7-9 to TRBJ2-1; 14 bases map to TRBD2. V dropped 5 bases and J dropped 7; count of bases not matched to a gene: 10. The CDR3 covers 17 residues. CDR1 is SEHNR and CDR2 is FQNEAQ in the germline V gene (reference sequence). The CDR3 bases are TGTGCCAGCAGCAGCGTCGGGACTAGCGGGAGTCTAAATGAGCAGTTCTTC. Encoded protein: CASSSVGTSGSLNEQFF.

The chain employs TRBV7-9 and TRBJ2-7, with TRBD2 identical over 11 bases. V trimming: 11 bases; J trimming: 6 bases; junction bases outside the gene matches: 9. CDR1 and CDR2 from the germline V gene are SEHNR and FQNEAQ (reference sequence). The CDR3 sequence is 13 residues long. The CDR3 loop reads CACAPTSGIEQYF. CDR3 nucleotide sequence: TGTGCCTGTGCCCCGACTAGCGGGATCGAGCAGTACTTC.

The J gene is TRBJ2-7, the V gene TRBV4-1, with D perhaps TRBD1 (6 bases). V was pared by 1 base and J by 1 base, with 11 bases between. The CDR3 is made up of 15 amino acids. Germline CDR1 MGHRA, CDR2 YSYEKL. The CDR3 region has the DNA TGCGCCAGCAGCCAAGGGACAGCCGCTTCCTACGAGCAGTACTTC. Its translation is CASSQGTAASYEQYF.

The chain joins TRBV30 to TRBJ1-5, with 9 bases that match TRBD1. Germline V gene lookup returns CDR1 GTSNPN and CDR2 SVGIG (reference sequence). This CDR3 region has 16 residues. Germline trimming cut 2 bases from V and 2 bases from J; bases unmatched to any gene: 7. CDR3 amino acids: CAWSTQQGAGNQPQHF. The CDR3, as DNA: TGTGCCTGGAGTACCCAACAGGGGGCCGGCAATCAGCCCCAGCATTTT.

The rearrangement uses TRBV3-1 and TRBJ2-7; TRBD2 aligns across 8 bases. V lost 0 bases, J lost 6 bases, and 10 bases stayed unmatched. This CDR3 has 16 amino acids. From germline, CDR1 is LGHDT and CDR2 YNNKEL (reference sequence). CDR3 protein: CASSQEAGTRFSEQYF. As DNA, the CDR3 is TGTGCCAGCAGCCAAGAGGCCGGGACTAGATTTTCCGAGCAGTACTTC.

This chain joins TRBV2 and TRBJ2-3; perhaps TRBD2 as D (6 bases). The CDR3 covers 16 residues. Per germline, CDR1 SNHLY and CDR2 FYNNEI. The V end lost 1 base, the J end lost 3 bases, and 14 bases lay between the germline ends. As DNA, the CDR3 is TGTGCCAGCAGTGAAGTGGGAGGAACGGTAACAGATACGCAGTATTTT. It is translated as CASSEVGGTVTDTQYF.

The chain has TRBV12-3 or TRBV12-4 and TRBJ1-5, with a weak D call TRBD1 (6 bases). The V end lost 5 bases, the J end lost 7 bases, and 12 bases lay between the germline ends. The length of the CDR3 is 13 residues. The CDR3 is CASSGTGWQPQHF. CDR3 DNA: TGTGCCAGCAGTGGTACAGGGTGGCAGCCCCAGCATTTT.

CDR3 DNA sequence: TGCGCCAGCAGCTTGGAAACAGGGAACTCCTACGAGCAGTACTTC. Translation: CASSLETGNSYEQYF. The V and J genes are TRBV5-1 and TRBJ2-7, with D tentatively TRBD1 (6 bases). The CDR3 totals 15 residues. Trimming left V 0 bases short and J 0 bases short, with 10 bases between. Per germline, CDR1 SGHRS and CDR2 YFSETQ.

The genes are TRBV20-1 and TRBJ1-5, with D possibly matching TRBD1 (5 bases). The CDR3 totals 16 residues. The germline V gene has CDR1 DFQATT and CDR2 SNEGSKA (reference sequence). Trimming left V 0 bases short and J 2 bases short, with 14 bases between. The CDR3 is CSAREEGLIGNQPQHF. CDR3 coding DNA: TGCAGTGCTAGAGAGGAGGGGTTAATCGGCAATCAGCCCCAGCATTTT.

The chain carries TRBV28 and TRBJ2-1, with TRBD1 identical over 10 bases. V shed 6 bases, J shed 0 bases, and the junction held 2 bases outside the gene matches. The CDR3 extends over 15 amino acids. In germline, CDR1 is MDHEN, CDR2 SYDVKM. In nucleotides, the CDR3 is TGTGCCAGCAGGTGGACAGGGGGCTCCTACAATGAGCAGTTCTTC. It is translated as CASRWTGGSYNEQFF. The full variable domain, with the rest looked up from reference TRBV28 and TRBJ2-1, is DVKVTQSSRYLVKRTGEKVFLECVQDMDHENMFWYRQDPGLGLRLIYFSYDVKMKEKGDIPEGYSVSREKKERFSLILESASTNQTSMYLCASRWTGGSYNEQFFGPGTRLTVL.

This clonotype was seen a single time. This chain joins TRBV7-8 and TRBJ1-5; D unclear. Per germline, CDR1 SGHVS and CDR2 FQNEAQ. This CDR3 region has 14 residues. Trimming shortened V by 6 bases and J by 3 bases, and 12 bases separated the two germline ends. CDR3 amino acids: CASSDESTNQPQHF. In DNA form, the CDR3 reads TGTGCCAGCAGTGATGAGTCTACCAATCAGCCCCAGCATTTT.

This sequence joins TRBV9 and TRBJ1-1; weak D call: TRBD1 (5 bases). There are 14 residues in the CDR3. CDR1 SGDLS and CDR2 YYNGEE come from the germline V gene. Trimming left V 0 bases short and J 3 bases short, with 9 bases between. The CDR3 here is CASSVAQADTEAFF. As DNA, the CDR3 is TGTGCCAGCAGCGTAGCACAGGCAGACACTGAAGCTTTCTTT.

This sequence joins TRBV6-4 and TRBJ2-3; D ambiguous. Between the trimmed V and J ends, which lost 4 bases and 0 bases, there was a span of 8 bases. CDR1 is MRHNA, CDR2 SNTAGT, per germline. The CDR3 sequence is 14 residues long. As DNA, the CDR3 is TGTGCCAGCAGTGCTTGGGGTAGCACAGATACGCAGTATTTT. Protein: CASSAWGSTDTQYF.

The chain has TRBV11-2 and TRBJ1-1; tentatively, D is TRBD1 (6 bases). The CDR3 sequence is 15 residues long. V lost 1 base and J 7 bases, leaving 16 bases between the germline ends. The germline CDR1 and CDR2 sequences are SGHAT and FQNNGV. This CDR3 reads CASSLVFKVDSEAFF. The CDR3 bases are TGTGCCAGCAGCTTAGTGTTTAAAGTGGACAGTGAAGCTTTCTTT.

This sequence joins TRBV9 and TRBJ1-5, with unresolved D. Per germline, CDR1 SGDLS and CDR2 YYNGEE. The germline V and J ends were trimmed by 4 bases and 4 bases, with 12 bases remaining between them. This CDR3 region has 14 residues. The CDR3 loop reads CASSRNGVNQPQHF. The CDR3 nucleotides are TGTGCCAGCAGCCGTAATGGGGTAAATCAGCCCCAGCATTTT.

A single count supports this clonotype. The rearrangement links TRBV11-2 to TRBJ2-3; D unclear. V lost 1 base to trimming and J lost 4 bases, with 9 bases between them. CDR1 is SGHAT and CDR2 is FQNNGV in the germline V gene. The CDR3 runs 14 residues. CDR3 in amino acids: CASSLGWGADTQYF. CDR3 sequence (DNA): TGTGCCAGCAGCTTAGGGTGGGGTGCAGATACGCAGTATTTT.

This rearrangement joins TRBV12-3 or TRBV12-4 to TRBJ2-6, with TRBD2 matching 8 bases. The CDR3 sequence is 15 residues long. Trimming cost V 8 bases and J 4 bases; bases outside gene matches: 7. This CDR3 reads CASCSGGWGANVLTF. CDR3 coding DNA: TGTGCCAGCTGTTCGGGGGGGTGGGGGGCCAACGTCCTGACTTTC.

This rearrangement joins TRBV27 to TRBJ2-7, with 9 bases fitting TRBD2. The CDR3 is 17 residues long. Germline V lookup: CDR1 MNHEY, CDR2 SMNVEV (reference sequence). The trim removed 6 bases at V and 3 bases at J, leaving 15 bases unmatched. The CDR3 spells CASRDRKIAGVHYEQYF. The CDR3 coding sequence is TGTGCCAGCAGGGACCGCAAAATAGCGGGAGTTCACTACGAGCAGTACTTC.

The chain links TRBV28 to TRBJ2-5; possibly TRBD2 for D (6 bases). This CDR3 has 14 residues. The V and J ends lost 4 bases and 2 bases respectively, with 11 bases between them. The germline V gene encodes CDR1 MDHEN and CDR2 SYDVKM. CDR3 sequence (DNA): TGTGCCAGCAGTTCAGTTCGGGGGCAAGAGACCCAGTACTTC. Protein product: CASSSVRGQETQYF.

The gene calls are TRBV27 and TRBJ2-2; 15 nucleotides agree with TRBD2. Looked up from germline, CDR1 is MNHEY and CDR2 is SMNVEV (reference sequence). J gave up 3 bases and V 4 bases, and 6 bases lay outside the gene matches. This CDR3 is 18 amino acids long. CDR3 nucleotides: TGTGCCAGCAGTTCCGGACTAGCGGGGGGGCCTCACACCGGGGAGCTGTTTTTT. Protein sequence: CASSSGLAGGPHTGELFF.